These T cell receptor beta chains were read from a single sample in a study of blood T cell repertoires in COVID-19. This table comes from immunoSEQ multiplex PCR, and its TCRdb copy is limited to in-frame clones, with some not included. The sample has under 550,000 clones; 85% to 90% are singletons. The specimen sequenced was peripheral blood. These receptors were taken from a man aged 18 to 35 with COVID-19, enrolled during active disease. Both conserved end residues are part of each CDR3. A D gene is named only where the DNA matches it firmly. Clone size is stated in some rows and not others, as once, few, many or a class when expanded.

cdr3_nt	cdr3_aa	v_call	d_call	clone_size	j_call
TGTGCCAGCAGTCCCACCGGGAAGGGCTACGAGCAGTACTTC	CASSPTGKGYEQYF	TRBV27	-	-	TRBJ2-7
TGTGCCAGCAGACAGGGGAATCAGCCCCAGCATTTT	CASRQGNQPQHF	TRBV6-5	TRBD1	-	TRBJ1-5
TGCGCCAGCAGCTTGGAGGGGTTCTCCTACGAGCAGTACTTC	CASSLEGFSYEQYF	TRBV5-1	-	-	TRBJ2-7
TGTGCCAGCAGCAACAGGGGACAGGTTTACAATGAGCAGTTCTTC	CASSNRGQVYNEQFF	TRBV27	TRBD1	-	TRBJ2-1
TGTGCCAGCAGTAGACCCGGGACAGGGGCCGAAGCTTTCTTT	CASSRPGTGAEAFF	TRBV28	TRBD1	-	TRBJ1-1
TGCGCCAGCAGCATCGATAACACAGGGTTAAGTGAAGCTTTCTTT	CASSIDNTGLSEAFF	TRBV5-1	-	-	TRBJ1-1
TGTGCCAGCAGTTCAAACACCGGGACAGGGGATGAAAAACTGTTTTTT	CASSSNTGTGDEKLFF	TRBV27	TRBD1	-	TRBJ1-4
TGCAGCGGATTATCTCAGGAGACCCAGTACTTC	CSGLSQETQYF	TRBV29-1	-	-	TRBJ2-5
TGTGCCACCGAGGGACTTGGCACAGATACGCAGTATTTT	CATEGLGTDTQYF	TRBV24-1	-	-	TRBJ2-3
TGTGCCAGCAGCTTAGCTAGCGGGGGCCCCGGGGAGCTGTTTTTT	CASSLASGGPGELFF	TRBV5-4	TRBD2	-	TRBJ2-2
TGTGCCAGCAGGGGGCATAGCAATCAGCCCCAGCATTTT	CASRGHSNQPQHF	TRBV27	-	few	TRBJ1-5
TGTGCCAGCAGTTACGGGACAGCTATCTCTGGAAACACCATATATTTT	CASSYGTAISGNTIYF	TRBV6-5	TRBD1	-	TRBJ1-3
TGTGCCAGCAGCTTGTCTGGGCCAGGCAACTATGGCTACACCTTC	CASSLSGPGNYGYTF	TRBV5-4	-	-	TRBJ1-2